This T cell receptor (beta chain) was sequenced in a study of glioma-infiltrating T cells after dendritic cell vaccination. This CDR3 is built from 14 residues. The junction had 6 bases not matched to a gene; V was cut back by 3 bases and J by 7 bases. The germline gives CDR1 SEHNR, CDR2 FQNEAQ (reference sequence). TCRdb's copy holds only in-frame clones and misses some; the assay was immunoSEQ multiplex PCR. The sample includes fewer than 85,000 clones, about nine tenths seen only once; the top ten take more than 2%. As for time point: after dendritic cell vaccination, including at tumor progression/relapse. Patients had residual fresh-frozen tumor tissue and more than two years of survival data.

The sample consisted of blood, taken after dendritic cell vaccination. The chain links TRBV7-9 to TRBJ2-5; 9 nucleotides match TRBD1. The sequence was collected from a human donor with glioblastoma. CDR3 sequence (DNA): TGTGCCAGCAGCTTTGAGGGACAGGGTGTGACCCAGTACTTC. As protein: CASSFEGQGVTQYF.